The 32 T cell receptor beta chains given below trace back to one sample, sequenced in a study of a mutant IDH1 vaccine in newly diagnosed glioma. TCRdb's table, derived via immunoSEQ multiplex PCR, lists solely in-frame clones and lacks some. This sample has 15,000 to 20,000 clones, with approximately 80% found just once. Described time point: baseline, week 1 (first vaccination visit). The sample's treatment: pre-vaccination baseline after standard-of-care therapy. The input for sequencing was PBMCs, taken from a glioma patient treated with radiotherapy, temozolomide or both. The receptor set was obtained from a man aged 35-49 years with glioma.

CDR3 residues: CASSQSKVGSGFYEQYV. The CDR3 nucleotides read TGCGCCAGCAGTCAATCGAAAGTAGGTTCTGGCTTCTACGAGCAGTACGTC. This sequence joins TRBV23-1 and TRBJ2-7, with no clear D. TRBV23-1 is sorted into the ORF group, with uncertain function. Trimming left V 0 bases short and J 3 bases short, with 18 bases between. This CDR3 has 17 residues.

CDR3 bases: TGTGCCAGCAGTCGGACAGGGGGTTTGAACACCATATATTTT. The encoded protein is CASSRTGGLNTIYF. V usage is TRBV28 and J usage is TRBJ1-3, with 10 bases fitting TRBD1. The germline V gene has CDR1 MDHEN and CDR2 SYDVKM. The V segment lost 5 bases and the J segment 7 bases; nucleotides outside the gene matches: 5. The CDR3 is made up of 14 amino acids.

This clone came up a few times. The CDR3 region is CASSVAQRPTDTQYF. The CDR3 DNA reads TGTGCCAGCAGCGTAGCACAGCGACCCACAGATACGCAGTATTTT. This chain links TRBV9 with TRBJ2-3; D uncertain. The CDR3 has 15 residues. V was clipped by 0 bases and J by 2 bases, with 10 bases between them. Germline V gene sequence: CDR1 SGDLS, CDR2 YYNGEE. Together with reference TRBV9 and TRBJ2-3, the CDR3 gives the full variable domain: DSGVTQTPKHLITATGQRVTLRCSPRSGDLSVYWYQQSLDQGLQFLIQYYNGEERAKGNILERFSAQQFPDLHSELNLSSLELGDSALYFCASSVAQRPTDTQYFGPGTRLTVL.

The chain has TRBV7-7 and TRBJ2-5, with TRBD1 matching 7 bases. V gave up 5 bases and J gave up 2 bases; unmatched junction bases: 5. The CDR3 runs 14 residues. Germline CDR1 reads SSHAT; CDR2 reads FNYEAQ (reference sequence). CDR3 region: CASSPTGQQETQYF. The CDR3 DNA reads as TGTGCCAGCAGCCCCACGGGACAGCAAGAGACCCAGTACTTC.

The rearrangement uses TRBV19 and TRBJ2-1; D is uncertain. V was pared by 3 bases and J by 7 bases, with 7 bases between. Per germline, CDR1 LNHDA and CDR2 SQIVND (reference sequence). CDR3 length: 12 amino acids. The chain's CDR3 is CASSIGVNEQFF. In DNA form, the CDR3 reads TGTGCCAGTAGTATTGGGGTGAATGAGCAGTTCTTC.

V and J are TRBV6-1 and TRBJ2-2; 8 bases line up with TRBD1. The J segment lost 4 bases and the V segment lost 2 bases, leaving 3 bases of the junction unmatched. The germline gives CDR1 MNHNS, CDR2 SASEGT. There are 15 residues in the CDR3. The chain's CDR3 is CASSEYTGGTGELFF. For the CDR3, the DNA is TGTGCCAGCAGTGAATACACAGGGGGCACCGGGGAGCTGTTTTTT.

The chain employs TRBV5-8 and TRBJ1-4; tentatively, D is TRBD1 (6 bases). V lost 4 bases and J 10 bases, leaving 17 bases between the germline ends. The CDR3 length is 14 residues. Germline values: CDR1 SGHTS, CDR2 YDEGEE. The CDR3 spells CASSRIQGGGKLFF. DNA for the CDR3: TGTGCCAGCAGCCGGATACAGGGTGGGGGAAAACTGTTTTTT.

The chain joins TRBV6-4 to TRBJ1-2, with D hard to call. Germline V gene data show CDR1 as MRHNA and CDR2 as SNTAGT. Between the trimmed V and J ends, which lost 0 bases and 4 bases, there was a span of 12 bases. This CDR3 comprises 15 residues. This chain's CDR3 is CASSDSDSLSYGYTF. The CDR3 DNA is TGTGCCAGCAGTGACTCAGACTCGCTCTCCTATGGCTACACCTTC.

The V gene is TRBV25-1, the J gene TRBJ2-5, with D tentatively TRBD2 (6 bases). CDR1 MGHDK and CDR2 SYGVNS come from the germline V gene. CDR3 length: 15 residues. V lost 11 bases and J 4 bases, leaving 23 bases between the germline ends. Written as DNA, the CDR3 is TGTGCCTCCCCCTTAAGCAGCGAGGGAGGAGAGACCCAGTACTTC. Protein: CASPLSSEGGETQYF.

This rearrangement joins TRBV19 to TRBJ1-2; TRBD1 agrees at 10 bases. Germline lookup yields CDR1 LNHDA and CDR2 SQIVND (reference sequence). V lost 2 bases, J lost 5 bases, and 8 bases stayed unmatched. The CDR3 totals 16 residues. The CDR3 DNA reads as TGTGCCAGTAGTATACTAGGGACAGGGGTATCGTATGGCTACACCTTC. Protein sequence: CASSILGTGVSYGYTF.

The chain joins TRBV9 to TRBJ2-3, with 8 positions matching TRBD2. This CDR3 has 16 amino acids. V was pared by 0 bases and J by 5 bases, with 8 bases of the junction left unmatched. In germline, CDR1 is SGDLS, CDR2 YYNGEE. CDR3 nucleotide sequence: TGTGCCAGCAGCGTAGAAAGTAGCGGGATAGGAGATACGCAGTATTTT. It is translated as CASSVESSGIGDTQYF.

This clone was counted once. The chain couples TRBV19 to TRBJ2-1; the D gene is possibly TRBD1 (5 bases). The CDR3 consists of 14 residues. CDR1 is LNHDA and CDR2 is SQIVND in the germline V gene (reference sequence). V lost 2 bases to trimming and J lost 7 bases, with 12 bases between them. CDR3 residues: CASSITAGQNEQFF. The CDR3 DNA follows: TGTGCCAGTAGTATAACGGCAGGGCAAAATGAGCAGTTCTTC.

CDR3: CASSPGGAPSYGYTF. In DNA, the CDR3 is TGCGCCAGCAGCCCTGGGGGGGCCCCTAGCTATGGCTACACCTTC. This chain links TRBV4-1 with TRBJ1-2; possibly TRBD1 for D (6 bases). V was pared by 4 bases and J by 4 bases, with 16 bases between. This CDR3 region has 15 residues. Germline CDR1 is MGHRA and CDR2 is YSYEKL.

This chain connects TRBV2 to TRBJ1-3; D uncertain. The germline CDR1 and CDR2 sequences are SNHLY and FYNNEI. The CDR3 extends over 17 amino acids. The V end lost 2 bases, the J end lost 2 bases, and 16 bases lay between the germline ends. The CDR3 reads CASSERTIRNTGNTIYF. The CDR3, as DNA: TGTGCCAGCAGTGAACGGACTATACGAAACACTGGAAACACCATATATTTT.

This sequence joins TRBV11-2 and TRBJ2-3; D call uncertain. In germline, CDR1 is SGHAT, CDR2 FQNNGV. Trimming left V 0 bases short and J 2 bases short, with 3 bases between. This CDR3 spans 13 amino acids. CDR3 DNA: TGTGCCAGCAGCTTAGATCTCACAGATACGCAGTATTTT. Protein sequence: CASSLDLTDTQYF.

CDR3 loop: CASSLVASGNVNEQFF. CDR3 DNA: TGCGCCAGCAGCTTGGTGGCTAGCGGGAATGTTAATGAGCAGTTCTTC. This sequence joins TRBV5-1 and TRBJ2-1; 9 positions match TRBD2. Germline V gene lookup returns CDR1 SGHRS and CDR2 YFSETQ. With V trimmed by 0 bases and J by 7 bases, 8 bases remained unmatched. This CDR3 has 16 amino acids.

The chain recombines TRBV7-6 with TRBJ2-3; possibly TRBD2 for D (5 bases). The CDR3 has 16 amino acids. Trimming left V 1 base short and J 5 bases short, with 16 bases between. In germline, CDR1 is SGHVS, CDR2 FNYEAQ. DNA for the CDR3: TGTGCCAGCAGCTTAGATATCATCATCGGGAAAGATACGCAGTATTTT. Translated: CASSLDIIIGKDTQYF.

This clone was seen once. The rearrangement uses TRBV5-4 and TRBJ2-5, with D perhaps assigned TRBD1 or TRBD2 (6 bases each). Germline CDR1 reads SGHNT; CDR2 reads YYREEE (reference sequence). The CDR3 loop spans 15 amino acids. The ends were cut back, 0 bases at V and 5 bases at J, with 14 bases in the middle. The CDR3 nucleotides are TGTGCCAGCAGCTTGGGGGGGGCTAGTACGGAGACCCAGTACTTC. Amino acid sequence: CASSLGGASTETQYF.

This chain links TRBV2 with TRBJ2-1, with 15 bases identical to TRBD2. V shed 7 bases, J shed 7 bases, and the junction held 8 bases outside the gene matches. The CDR3 runs 16 residues. CDR1 SNHLY and CDR2 FYNNEI come from the germline V gene. The CDR3 is CASKPGTSGRRNEQFF. CDR3 DNA sequence: TGTGCCAGCAAGCCCGGGACTAGCGGGAGGCGGAATGAGCAGTTCTTC.

The V call is TRBV6-5, the J call TRBJ1-1; D gene uncertain. CDR1 is MNHEY and CDR2 is SVGAGI in the germline V gene. The CDR3 has 11 amino acids. V was pared by 2 bases and J by 11 bases, with 9 bases between. CDR3 protein: CASSYREEAFF. The CDR3 bases are TGTGCCAGCAGTTACCGAGAGGAGGCTTTCTTT.

The V gene is TRBV6-5, the J gene TRBJ2-7, with a weak D call TRBD1 (6 bases). The V end lost 2 bases, the J end lost 5 bases, and 13 bases lay between the germline ends. The germline gives CDR1 MNHEY, CDR2 SVGAGI. The CDR3 spans 14 residues. The CDR3 region is CASSYDRSVNEQYF. CDR3 bases: TGTGCCAGCAGTTACGACAGGTCCGTCAACGAGCAGTACTTC.

The rearrangement uses TRBV7-9 and TRBJ1-1, with D maybe TRBD1 (5 bases). Germline V gene sequence: CDR1 SEHNR, CDR2 FQNEAQ (reference sequence). V was shortened by 3 bases and J by 1 base, with 18 bases between the two germline ends. The CDR3 contains 17 residues. The CDR3 spells CASSFLSWQGRNTEAFF. The CDR3 DNA follows: TGTGCCAGCAGCTTTTTGTCGTGGCAGGGACGGAACACTGAAGCTTTCTTT.

The chain is built from TRBV5-4 and TRBJ1-2; a possible D gene is TRBD1 (5 bases). Trimming removed 1 base at V and 7 bases at J, with 17 bases between. CDR3 size: 15 residues. Germline V lookup: CDR1 SGHNT, CDR2 YYREEE (reference sequence). The CDR3 nucleotides read TGTGCCAGCAGCTTGTTCTGGCAGGGAGAACGTGGCTACACCTTC. It encodes CASSLFWQGERGYTF.

This chain joins TRBV15 and TRBJ2-1; tentatively, D is TRBD2 (6 bases). The CDR3 has 14 amino acids. Germline V gene lookup returns CDR1 LNHNV and CDR2 YYDKDF (reference sequence). V gave up 0 bases and J gave up 6 bases, with 9 bases separating them. Here the CDR3 reads CATSRDGGSNEQFF. CDR3 sequence (DNA): TGTGCCACCAGCAGAGATGGGGGGTCCAATGAGCAGTTCTTC.

The table lists this clone with a count of one. CDR3 DNA sequence: TGTGCCAGCAGCCCCCTGGGGAGGCAGCCCCAGCATTTT. It yields the protein CASSPLGRQPQHF. This rearrangement joins TRBV7-6 to TRBJ1-5; D ambiguous. V dropped 5 bases and J dropped 7 bases, with 12 bases sitting between them. The CDR3 is 13 amino acids. The V gene's germline CDR1 is SGHVS and CDR2 FNYEAQ.

J is TRBJ2-2 and V is TRBV9, with 7 bases identical to TRBD1. CDR3 length: 16 residues. V lost 4 bases and J lost 6; bases outside the gene matches: 12. CDR1 is SGDLS and CDR2 is YYNGEE in the germline V gene. This CDR3 is CASSISQGIGAGELFF. CDR3 nucleotide sequence: TGTGCCAGCAGCATATCACAGGGGATCGGGGCCGGGGAGCTGTTTTTT.

The V call is TRBV11-2, the J call TRBJ1-1, with D hard to call. The length of the CDR3 is 14 residues. Germline V lookup: CDR1 SGHAT, CDR2 FQNNGV. The V end was cut by 5 bases, the J end by 4 bases, with 14 bases between. In nucleotides, the CDR3 is TGTGCCAGCAGCGTGAACCCCTCGGGCACTGAAGCTTTCTTT. It encodes CASSVNPSGTEAFF.

In this sample, this clone turned up a few times. The CDR3 here is CSVVPGQGSGAFF. The CDR3 region has the DNA TGCAGCGTTGTCCCGGGACAGGGGTCCGGAGCTTTCTTT. V usage is TRBV29-1 and J usage is TRBJ1-1; 10 bases are shared with TRBD1. Germline-derived CDR1 and CDR2 are SQVTM and ANQGSEA. The CDR3 is 13 residues long. J gave up 10 bases and V 4 bases, and 9 bases lay outside the gene matches.

The gene calls are TRBV4-1 and TRBJ1-6; D is unresolved. The CDR3 is 13 amino acids. Trimming stripped 1 base from V and 13 bases from J, with 11 bases between. The V gene's germline CDR1 is MGHRA and CDR2 YSYEKL. The CDR3 bases are TGCGCCAGCAGCCAAGGTGTTCCTTGGCCCCTCCACTTT. This gives the protein CASSQGVPWPLHF.

Note on this clone: Distinct nucleotide sequences in the sample also encode this CDR3. J is TRBJ2-3 and V is TRBV11-2; D is possibly TRBD2 (5 bases). The germline V and J ends were trimmed by 3 bases and 2 bases, with 15 bases remaining between them. The CDR3 is made up of 16 amino acids. Germline CDR1 and CDR2: SGHAT and FQNNGV. The CDR3 nucleotides are TGTGCCAGCAGCTTCCGGGGTTCGGGTCTCACAGATACGCAGTATTTT. Protein product: CASSFRGSGLTDTQYF.

V gene TRBV5-1 combines with J gene TRBJ2-7, with unresolved D. The germline CDR1 and CDR2 sequences are SGHRS and YFSETQ. There are 12 residues in the CDR3. V lost 0 bases and J lost 6, with 7 bases in between. The CDR3 DNA is TGCGCCAGCAGCTTGGATGGCTTCGAGCAGTACGTC. It yields the protein CASSLDGFEQYV.

The V call is TRBV9, the J call TRBJ1-2, with 11 bases fitting TRBD1. CDR3 length: 15 amino acids. J lost 8 bases, V lost 3 bases, and 9 bases had no gene match. Germline V gene sequence: CDR1 SGDLS, CDR2 YYNGEE. CDR3 residues: CASSAGSGQGDGYTF. The CDR3 DNA follows: TGTGCCAGCAGCGCAGGGTCGGGACAGGGGGACGGCTACACCTTC.